Each of the 14 T cell receptor beta chains below was sequenced from the same sample in a study of cytomegalovirus exposure and HLA in healthy donors. Primers included in the PCR were 60 Vbeta and 13 Jbeta primers. TCRdb's table, derived via immunoSEQ multiplex PCR, lists solely in-frame clones and lacks some. The table lists under 200,000 clones, approximately 80% of them singletons. The sequenced sample consisted of PBMCs. These receptors were taken from a woman in her fifties or sixties in good health and CMV-seropositive.

The V and J genes are TRBV5-4 and TRBJ1-3; D unresolved. The CDR3 runs to 16 residues. The V gene's germline CDR1 is SGHNT and CDR2 YYREEE (reference sequence). V shed 4 bases and J shed 0 bases, with 14 bases lying between them. This CDR3 reads CASSRTREVSGNTIYF. CDR3 coding DNA: TGTGCCAGCAGCCGGACTAGGGAGGTCTCTGGAAACACCATATATTTT.

CDR3: CASSLELNQPQHF. CDR3 coding DNA: TGTGCCAGCAGCTTAGAACTGAATCAGCCCCAGCATTTT. The chain uses TRBV7-6 and TRBJ1-5, with D unresolved. The CDR3 totals 13 residues. Between the trimmed V and J ends, which lost 1 base and 4 bases, there was a span of 5 bases. In germline, CDR1 is SGHVS, CDR2 FNYEAQ.

The genes are TRBV2 and TRBJ1-6; 7 positions match TRBD1. Germline trimming cut 3 bases from V and 6 bases from J; bases unmatched to any gene: 8. The germline V gene has CDR1 SNHLY and CDR2 FYNNEI. The CDR3 contains 16 residues. CDR3 nucleotide sequence: TGTGCCAGCAGTGATCGCACAGGGGCTAGTAATTCACCCCTCCACTTT. Translating gives CASSDRTGASNSPLHF.

The chain recombines TRBV2 with TRBJ2-1; no firm D call. The germline CDR1 and CDR2 sequences are SNHLY and FYNNEI. This CDR3 has 11 amino acids. V was trimmed by 5 bases and J by 4 bases, leaving 3 bases between them. The CDR3 region is CASSLYNEQFF. The CDR3 nucleotides are TGTGCCAGCAGTCTATACAATGAGCAGTTCTTC. The variable domain in full, completed from reference TRBV2 and TRBJ2-1, reads EPEVTQTPSHQVTQMGQEVILRCVPISNHLYFYWYRQILGQKVEFLVSFYNNEISEKSEIFDDQFSVERPDGSNFTLKIRSTKLEDSAMYFCASSLYNEQFFGPGTRLTVL.

The chain links TRBV16 to TRBJ1-1; no clear D. The CDR3 is 16 amino acids. Germline V gene data show CDR1 as KGHSY and CDR2 as FQNENV. V shed 4 bases and J shed 8 bases, with 23 bases lying between them. This chain's CDR3 is CASSPPGGPAGREAFF. The CDR3 nucleotides read TGTGCCAGCAGCCCTCCGGGAGGGCCAGCAGGCCGGGAAGCTTTCTTT.

This chain connects TRBV9 to TRBJ1-3; D is unclear. The V gene lost 6 bases and the J gene lost 8 bases, with 18 bases spanning the gap. The CDR3 length is 14 residues. Germline lookup yields CDR1 SGDLS and CDR2 YYNGEE. CDR3 DNA sequence: TGTGCCAGCACCAAGGGCCAGGTGGAGGACACCATATATTTT. It specifies CASTKGQVEDTIYF.

This chain joins TRBV29-1 and TRBJ2-7; 11 nucleotides agree with TRBD2. This CDR3 has 16 residues. Germline CDR1 reads SQVTM; CDR2 reads ANQGSEA. The junction had 8 bases not matched to a gene; V was cut back by 1 base and J by 3 bases. The CDR3: CSVEGSGLADHYEQYF. CDR3 bases: TGCAGCGTTGAAGGATCGGGACTAGCGGATCACTACGAGCAGTACTTC.

A single count supports this clone. The rearrangement uses TRBV5-1 and TRBJ1-2; TRBD1 agrees at 8 bases. Losses at the gene ends were 5 bases for V and 8 bases for J; bases not matched to a gene: 8. This CDR3 contains 13 residues. Germline V gene data show CDR1 as SGHRS and CDR2 as YFSETQ. The CDR3 sequence: CASRDRVEGGYTF. For the CDR3, the DNA is TGCGCCAGCAGGGACAGGGTCGAAGGCGGCTACACCTTC.

The chain links TRBV6-5 to TRBJ2-7; TRBD1 aligns across 7 bases. The germline V gene encodes CDR1 MNHEY and CDR2 SVGAGI. CDR3 length: 15 amino acids. The junction had 6 bases not matched to a gene; V was cut back by 4 bases and J by 0 bases. CDR3 coding DNA: TGTGCCAGCAGTTGGGGACAGCAGAGCTCCTACGAGCAGTACTTC. Protein product: CASSWGQQSSYEQYF.

V is TRBV7-2 and J is TRBJ2-7, with D hard to call. The V gene's germline CDR1 is SGHTA and CDR2 FQGNSA. The CDR3 length is 16 residues. Trimming cost V 2 bases and J 0 bases, with 14 bases left between them. The CDR3 is CASSLTPRLSSYEQYF. DNA for the CDR3: TGTGCCAGCAGCTTAACCCCCAGACTGAGCTCCTACGAGCAGTACTTC.

In regard to this clone: A read error may account for a junction end that differs from germline. The CDR3 is CSSSLRAGRDNEQFF. CDR3 nucleotides: TGTTCCAGCAGCTTAAGGGCGGGACGAGACAATGAGCAGTTCTTC. The chain combines TRBV7-3 with TRBJ2-1, with D tentatively TRBD2 (6 bases). Germline lookup yields CDR1 SGHTA and CDR2 FQGTGA. The CDR3 contains 15 residues.

The V call is TRBV5-6, the J call TRBJ1-2; the match to TRBD1 covers 9 bases. J was trimmed by 4 bases and V by 6 bases; bases with no gene match: 16. Germline CDR1 SGHDT, CDR2 YYEEEE. This CDR3 region has 17 residues. This chain's CDR3 is CASNLRHNRGRSYGYTF. DNA of the CDR3: TGTGCCAGCAACCTACGTCACAACAGGGGGCGATCCTATGGCTACACCTTC. The full variable domain, with the rest looked up from reference TRBV5-6 and TRBJ1-2, is DAGVTQSPTHLIKTRGQQVTLRCSPKSGHDTVSWYQQALGQGPQFIFQYYEEEERQRGNFPDRFSGHQFPNYSSELNVNALLLGDSALYLCASNLRHNRGRSYGYTFGSGTRLTVV.

The chain is built from TRBV18 and TRBJ2-1, with TRBD2 matching 7 bases. Trimming took 1 base from V and 4 from J; bases not matched to a gene: 10. The CDR3 covers 17 residues. The germline gives CDR1 KGHSH, CDR2 LQKENI. CDR3 in DNA: TGTGCCAGCTCACCACTGGACTGGAGCGGGACTTACAATGAGCAGTTCTTC. Residues: CASSPLDWSGTYNEQFF.

V gene TRBV18 combines with J gene TRBJ2-7; D may be TRBD1 (6 bases). This CDR3 contains 14 residues. Trimming stripped 4 bases from V and 2 bases from J, with 12 bases between. Germline V CDR1 and CDR2: KGHSH, LQKENI. The CDR3 coding sequence is TGTGCCAGCTCACTCTCGACAGGCCCCTACGAGCAGTACTTC. This sequence encodes CASSLSTGPYEQYF. Drawing the rest from reference TRBV18 and TRBJ2-7, the complete variable domain is NAGVMQNPRHLVRRRGQEARLRCSPMKGHSHVYWYRQLPEEGLKFMVYLQKENIIDESGMPKERFSAEFPKEGPSILRIQQVVRGDSAAYFCASSLSTGPYEQYFGPGTRLTVT.